This T cell receptor beta chain was sequenced during a study of OX40 agonist ivuxolimab in advanced cancers. The study's findings and limits: Expanded peripheral T cell antigen specificity was not determined.

The CDR3 runs 14 residues. The germline CDR1 and CDR2 sequences are SGHDT and YYEEEE. V dropped 4 bases and J dropped 1; count of bases not matched to a gene: 4. Assay: immunoSEQ multiplex PCR; the TCRdb copy retains only in-frame clones and omits some. The sample includes tens of thousands of clones, around 90% of them seen just once. A remark on this clone: The antigen is unknown.

This clonotype originated in an adult with an advanced solid tumor such as melanoma, head and neck, liver or kidney cancer. The chain recombines TRBV5-6 with TRBJ1-2; 7 positions match TRBD1. Material: CD4+ or CD8+ T cells sorted from blood, obtained in a trial of the OX40 agonist ivuxolimab. The CDR3 bases are TGTGCCAGCAGCCAGGGGGACAGTAACTATGGCTACACCTTC. This sequence encodes CASSQGDSNYGYTF.